The 21 T cell receptor delta chains below all came from one sample that was sequenced in a study of gammadelta T cells in human blood. TCRdb applied CATT to the RT-PCR reads for clone calling. Among about 300 delta-chain clones listed, around 3% were seen once. The sample comprised non-Vgamma9Vdelta2 gamma-delta T cells from adult blood. The receptors were sampled from a human donor.

Within the sample, this clone is large. The V and J genes are TRDV1 and TRDJ2; D remains ambiguous. The CDR3 has 22 residues. The V and J ends lost 0 bases and 1 base respectively, with 27 bases between them. The germline gives CDR1 TSWWSYY, CDR2 QGS. The CDR3 DNA is TGTGCTCTTGGGGAACTTGCTAACCTGAACGCCCTCCGACTTATTTTGACAGCACAACTCTTCTTT. This encodes CALGELANLNALRLILTAQLFF.

This clone is termed hyperexpanded. The sample contains more than one DNA sequence encoding this CDR3. The rearrangement uses TRDV1 and TRDJ1, with unresolved D. The V end lost 8 bases, the J end lost 2 bases, and 21 bases lay between the germline ends. Germline loops: CDR1 TSWWSYY, CDR2 QGS. The CDR3 runs to 16 residues. CDR3 sequence (DNA): TGTGCTCTTACCTGCTCGGGGCAATTATTAACCGATAAACTCATCTTT. Protein sequence: CALTCSGQLLTDKLIF.

In this sample, this clone is large. Other DNA sequences from this sample encode an identical CDR3 as well. The rearrangement joins TRDV1 to TRDJ1; TRDD3 agrees at 11 bases. The CDR3 runs to 19 residues. V lost 0 bases to trimming and J lost 0 bases; unmatched junction nucleotides: 9. Per the germline V gene, CDR1 is TSWWSYY and CDR2 is QGS. CDR3 nucleotides: TGTGCTCTTGGGGAACTTGACGTACTGGGGGATAGGTACACCGATAAACTCATCTTT. Protein product: CALGELDVLGDRYTDKLIF.

With regard to this clone: The protein held in TCRdb is that of a much larger clone and does not match this DNA's translation at residue 16, likely because of a read error; the protein shown is translated from the DNA. The chain carries TRDV1 and TRDJ1; 11 nucleotides align to TRDD3. With 1 base clipped from V and 0 bases from J, the junction kept 19 bases outside the gene matches. CDR1 is TSWWSYY and CDR2 is QGS in the germline V gene. The CDR3 is 22 amino acids. The chain's CDR3 is CALGERPSYWYWGIAHTDKLIF. The CDR3 bases are TGTGCTCTTGGGGAACGGCCTTCCTACTGGTACTGGGGGATAGCCCACACCGATAAACTCATCTTT.

This clone was detected only a few times. A read error is likely here: a far larger clone is one base away. This specimen includes other DNA sequences encoding the same CDR3. The chain employs TRDV1 and TRDJ1, with 9 bases aligning to TRDD3. CDR1 is TSWWSYY and CDR2 is QGS in the germline V gene. The length of the CDR3 is 20 residues. The CDR3 DNA sequence: TGTGCTCTTGGGGAACAGGGGATCTGGTACTGGGGGAGAATCACCGATAAACTAATCTTT. Amino acid sequence: CALGEQGIWYWGRITDKLIF.

In its sample, this clone was seen a few times. A read error likely explains why the TCRdb protein, taken from a much larger clone, differs from this DNA's translation at residue 9; the protein shown is translated from the DNA. This chain links TRDV1 with TRDJ1; 11 bases agree with TRDD3. CDR1 is TSWWSYY and CDR2 is QGS in the germline V gene. There are 22 residues in the CDR3. Losses at the gene ends were 1 base for V and 0 bases for J; bases not matched to a gene: 19. The CDR3 region is CALGERPSFWYWGIAYTDKLIF. The CDR3 DNA follows: TGTGCTCTTGGGGAACGGCCTTCCTTCTGGTACTGGGGGATAGCCTACACCGATAAACTCATCTTT.

The sample holds a few counts of this clone. A far larger clone is one nucleotide away, so this likely arose from a read error. This same CDR3 is encoded by further DNA sequences in the sample. This chain links TRAV29/DV5 with TRDJ1; 10 bases fit TRDD3. The CDR3 sequence is 18 residues long. Germline CDR1 and CDR2: NSMFDY and ISSIKDK. Trimming removed 0 bases from V and 5 bases from J; junction bases left unmatched: 16. CDR3 amino acids: CAASAQYWGIVGADKLIF. CDR3 sequence (DNA): TGTGCAGCAAGCGCGCAGTACTGGGGGATTGTAGGGGCAGATAAACTCATCTTT.

Points on this clone: TCRdb's listed protein matches a much larger clone and diverges from this DNA's translation at residue 7, likely through a read error; the protein shown comes from the DNA. This sequence joins TRDV1 and TRDJ1; 11 nucleotides align to TRDD3. Germline CDR1 TSWWSYY, CDR2 QGS. Trimming removed 1 base from V and 0 bases from J; junction bases left unmatched: 19. The CDR3 spans 22 residues. DNA for the CDR3: TGTGCTCTTGGGGAACGGACTTCCTACTGGTACTGGGGGATAGCCTACACCGATAAACTCATCTTT. It translates to CALGERTSYWYWGIAYTDKLIF.

As to this clone: TCRdb records a much larger clone's protein for this DNA, with a difference at residue 10 that likely arises from a read error; the protein given is the translation of the DNA. The chain uses TRDV1 and TRDJ1; 9 bases align to TRDD3. The CDR3 spans 20 residues. The J segment lost 1 base and the V segment lost 1 base, leaving 16 bases of the junction unmatched. Germline V gene data show CDR1 as TSWWSYY and CDR2 as QGS. The CDR3 spells CALGEQGIWNWGRITDKLIF. The CDR3 DNA sequence: TGTGCTCTTGGGGAACAGGGGATCTGGAACTGGGGGAGAATCACCGATAAACTCATCTTT.

A note on this clone: The protein given by TCRdb reflects a much larger clone and differs at residue 18 from this DNA's translation, likely from a read error; the protein shown is the DNA's translation. The chain is built from TRDV1 and TRDJ1, with 11 bases aligning to TRDD3. The germline V gene encodes CDR1 TSWWSYY and CDR2 QGS. CDR3 size: 22 residues. CDR3 region: CALGERPSYWYWGIAYTGKLIF. The CDR3 DNA follows: TGTGCTCTTGGGGAACGGCCTTCCTACTGGTACTGGGGGATAGCCTACACCGGTAAACTCATCTTT.

In its sample, this clone is medium-sized. A single base separates this from a much larger clone, so it may be a read error. Other nucleotide sequences in the sample specify the same CDR3. The chain has TRDV1 and TRDJ1; the D gene is possibly TRDD3 (6 bases). Germline V gives CDR1 TSWWSYY, CDR2 QGS. The CDR3 contains 19 residues. CDR3 DNA sequence: TGTGCTCTTGGGGAAAGGGGTCTGGGGACTCGTTCGTACACTGATAAACTCATCTTT. Translated, it gives CALGERGLGTRSYTDKLIF.

Regarding this clone: A much larger clone differs by one base, so this may be a read error. The sample has other DNA sequences that encode this CDR3 too. The chain carries TRDV1 and TRDJ1; 13 bases are a match to TRDD3. The junction had 20 bases not matched to a gene; V was cut back by 2 bases and J by 5 bases. In germline, CDR1 is TSWWSYY, CDR2 QGS. The CDR3 loop spans 21 amino acids. The CDR3 bases are TGTGCTCTTGGGGAATCGGTTCCTCCTTACTGGGGGATACGAGGCACTGATAAACTCATCTTT. Translating it yields CALGESVPPYWGIRGTDKLIF.

In the case of this clone: A read error is likely here: a far larger clone is one base away. Other nucleotide sequences in the sample specify the same CDR3. The V call is TRDV1, the J call TRDJ1; 8 bases map to TRDD2. This CDR3 spans 28 amino acids. The germline CDR1 and CDR2 sequences are TSWWSYY and QGS. The CDR3 sequence is CALGNPIPLMLPTATDTVTTSYTDKLIF. The DNA for the CDR3 is TGTGCTCTTGGGAACCCAATCCCTCTCATGCTTCCTACCGCTACGGATACCGTCACGACCTCTTACACTGATAAACTCATCTTT.

This clone has just a few counts. A single base is all that separates this from a far larger clone, so a read error is likely. The gene calls are TRDV3 and TRDJ1; TRDD3 agrees at 9 bases. The J gene comes from matching the DNA to germline here; TCRdb lacks it. Germline V lookup: CDR1 TVYSNPD, CDR2 GDNSRS (reference sequence). The CDR3 spans 14 residues. J was trimmed by 6 bases and V by 1 base; bases with no gene match: 9. The CDR3 region is CAFKLGDFRNKLIF. Written as DNA, the CDR3 is TGTGCCTTTAAACTGGGGGACTTCAGAAATAAACTCATCTTT.

This clone was counted between two and nine times. The TCRdb record carries a much larger clone's protein, which differs from this DNA's translation at residue 13; a read error is the likely cause, and the protein listed here is the DNA translation. The chain employs TRDV3 and TRDJ1, with 8 nucleotides matching TRDD3. The CDR3 runs to 18 residues. Per the germline V gene, CDR1 is TVYSNPD and CDR2 is GDNSRS (reference sequence). The ends lost 2 bases at V and 4 bases at J; junction bases unmatched: 21. In DNA form, the CDR3 reads TGTGCCTTTTGCCTACTGTACTGGGGGGCCGGGTACATCGATAAACTCATCTTT. It yields the protein CAFCLLYWGAGYIDKLIF.

In the case of this clone: The mismatch at residue 11 between this DNA's translation and the TCRdb protein of a much larger clone likely reflects a read error; the protein shown is translated from the DNA. This rearrangement joins TRDV1 to TRDJ1; a possible D gene is TRDD3 (6 bases). The CDR3 is 20 amino acids. V was cut by 1 base and J by 1 base, with 25 bases left in between. Per the germline V gene, CDR1 is TSWWSYY and CDR2 is QGS. CDR3 amino acids: CALGEQGIWYGGRITDKLIF. CDR3 DNA: TGTGCTCTTGGGGAACAGGGGATCTGGTACGGGGGGAGAATCACCGATAAACTCATCTTT.

Sample share makes this clone large. Other DNA sequences in the same sample also yield this CDR3. This chain joins TRDV1 and TRDJ1; 7 nucleotides agree with TRDD3. The CDR3 has 18 amino acids. After removal of 4 bases from V and 1 base from J, the junction contained 15 bases not matched to a gene. Germline CDR1 reads TSWWSYY; CDR2 reads QGS. CDR3 nucleotide sequence: TGTGCTCTTGGGGTCCCCCGGGTCGGGGATAGACCCACCGATAAACTCATCTTT. It yields the protein CALGVPRVGDRPTDKLIF.

This clone is hyperexpanded. The genes are TRDV1 and TRDJ2; TRDD3 is a possible D gene (7 bases). Trimming removed 0 bases at V and 5 bases at J, with 34 bases between. Per the germline V gene, CDR1 is TSWWSYY and CDR2 is QGS. The CDR3 loop spans 23 amino acids. The CDR3 loop reads CALGELVYRASPSLMGETAQLFF. For the CDR3, the DNA is TGTGCTCTTGGGGAACTAGTTTATCGTGCCTCTCCTTCCCTCATGGGGGAAACAGCACAACTCTTCTTT.

With regard to this clone: The protein recorded in TCRdb matches a much larger clone and deviates from this DNA's translation at residue 6, suggesting a read error; the protein here is obtained by translating the DNA. V usage is TRAV29/DV5 and J usage is TRDJ1; D remains ambiguous. With 4 bases removed from V and 0 bases from J, the gap between germline ends came to 16 bases. Germline loops: CDR1 NSMFDY, CDR2 ISSIKDK. This CDR3 is built from 15 residues. As DNA, the CDR3 is TGTGCAGCAGTTCAAAGACGAGACGACACCGATAAACTCATCTTT. Its protein is CAAVQRRDDTDKLIF.

About this clone: TCRdb's entry gives the protein of a much larger clone, which mismatches this DNA's translation at residue 3, likely from a read error; the protein reported here is translated from the DNA. The chain carries TRDV1 and TRDJ1; TRDD3 aligns across 11 bases. The CDR3 loop spans 22 amino acids. In germline, CDR1 is TSWWSYY, CDR2 QGS. This chain's CDR3 is CAPGERPSYWYWGIAYTDKLIF. The CDR3 region has the DNA TGTGCTCCTGGGGAACGGCCTTCCTACTGGTACTGGGGGATAGCCTACACCGATAAACTCATCTTT.

By share, this clone ranks as hyperexpanded. The rearrangement joins TRDV3 to TRDJ1; 9 nucleotides align to TRDD3. The CDR3 loop spans 14 amino acids. Looked up from germline, CDR1 is TVYSNPD and CDR2 is GDNSRS (reference sequence). V was clipped by 1 base and J by 6 bases; unmatched bases: 9. The CDR3 sequence is CAFKLGDFRNKLIF. CDR3 coding DNA: TGTGCCTTTAAACTGGGGGACTTCAGGAATAAACTCATCTTT.